The 7 T cell receptor beta chains below all came from one sample that was sequenced in a study of early stage breast cancer tumors. Sequenced by immunoSEQ multiplex PCR; TCRdb stores in-frame clones only, minus some. The repertoire holds 40,000 to 60,000 clones, with approximately 80% as singletons. Sequences were obtained from blood. The source of these receptors is a person aged 45-60 years with breast cancer.

This clone was detected only once. The chain links TRBV28 to TRBJ1-4; D ambiguous. Between the trimmed V and J ends, which lost 5 bases and 7 bases, there was a span of 14 bases. Germline CDR1 reads MDHEN; CDR2 reads SYDVKM. The CDR3 has 14 residues. Here the CDR3 reads CASSLGRSGEKLFF. The CDR3 DNA reads as TGTGCCAGCAGTCTGGGGAGGTCGGGTGAAAAACTGTTTTTT. Using reference TRBV28 and TRBJ1-4 for the parts outside the CDR3, the full variable domain is DVKVTQSSRYLVKRTGEKVFLECVQDMDHENMFWYRQDPGLGLRLIYFSYDVKMKEKGDIPEGYSVSREKKERFSLILESASTNQTSMYLCASSLGRSGEKLFFGSGTQLSVL.

The chain uses TRBV5-6 and TRBJ2-7; TRBD1 might be the D (5 bases). V lost 4 bases, J lost 3 bases, and 14 bases lay in between. The CDR3 totals 14 residues. CDR1 SGHDT and CDR2 YYEEEE come from the germline V gene. CDR3 sequence reads: CASSLGPQGYEQYF. The CDR3 DNA is TGTGCCAGCAGCCTGGGGCCACAAGGCTACGAGCAGTACTTC. Drawing the rest from reference TRBV5-6 and TRBJ2-7, the complete variable domain is DAGVTQSPTHLIKTRGQQVTLRCSPKSGHDTVSWYQQALGQGPQFIFQYYEEEERQRGNFPDRFSGHQFPNYSSELNVNALLLGDSALYLCASSLGPQGYEQYFGPGTRLTVT.

This sequence joins TRBV5-1 and TRBJ1-2; D might be TRBD1 (6 bases). Between the trimmed V and J ends, which lost 4 bases and 6 bases, there was a span of 19 bases. This CDR3 is built from 15 residues. CDR1 is SGHRS and CDR2 is YFSETQ in the germline V gene. The CDR3 DNA sequence: TGCGCCAGCAGCCGGGGGGGCAGTCTCATGGATGGCTACACCTTC. This sequence encodes CASSRGGSLMDGYTF.

The V gene is TRBV7-9, the J gene TRBJ2-5, with D maybe TRBD2 (6 bases). Trimming shortened V by 7 bases and J by 5 bases, and 14 bases separated the two germline ends. The CDR3 length is 13 residues. The germline CDR1 and CDR2 sequences are SEHNR and FQNEAQ (reference sequence). This CDR3 reads CASKASASETQYF. CDR3 DNA sequence: TGTGCCAGCAAGGCTAGCGCGTCGGAGACCCAGTACTTC.

This clone was detected only once. The rearrangement joins TRBV5-6 to TRBJ1-1; the D gene is possibly TRBD1 (5 bases). This CDR3 is 17 amino acids long. CDR1 and CDR2 (germline): SGHDT, YYEEEE. Between the trimmed V and J ends, which lost 2 bases and 0 bases, there was a span of 17 bases. CDR3 bases: TGTGCCAGCAGCTTATGGGATCAGGGCAGAATGAACACTGAAGCTTTCTTT. Its translation is CASSLWDQGRMNTEAFF. The full variable domain, completed using reference TRBV5-6 and TRBJ1-1, is DAGVTQSPTHLIKTRGQQVTLRCSPKSGHDTVSWYQQALGQGPQFIFQYYEEEERQRGNFPDRFSGHQFPNYSSELNVNALLLGDSALYLCASSLWDQGRMNTEAFFGQGTRLTVV.

This sequence joins TRBV7-2 and TRBJ1-1; D might be TRBD1 (5 bases). V was pared by 1 base and J by 5 bases, with 8 bases between. Per the germline V gene, CDR1 is SGHTA and CDR2 is FQGNSA. The CDR3 sequence is 13 residues long. This chain's CDR3 is CASSLVWGTEAFF. The DNA of the CDR3 is TGTGCCAGCAGCTTAGTGTGGGGGACTGAAGCTTTCTTT. The complete variable domain, with remaining parts taken from reference TRBV7-2 and TRBJ1-1, reads GAGVSQSPSNKVTEKGKDVELRCDPISGHTALYWYRQSLGQGLEFLIYFQGNSAPDKSGLPSDRFSAERTGGSVSTLTIQRTQQEDSAVYLCASSLVWGTEAFFGQGTRLTVV.

The chain has TRBV5-6 and TRBJ2-5; perhaps TRBD2 as D (5 bases). The V end lost 4 bases, the J end lost 1 base, and 17 bases lay between the germline ends. Per germline, CDR1 SGHDT and CDR2 YYEEEE. This CDR3 spans 16 amino acids. CDR3 sequence reads: CASSPIRGNFQETQYF. CDR3 in DNA: TGTGCCAGCAGCCCGATCCGGGGTAATTTCCAAGAGACCCAGTACTTC.